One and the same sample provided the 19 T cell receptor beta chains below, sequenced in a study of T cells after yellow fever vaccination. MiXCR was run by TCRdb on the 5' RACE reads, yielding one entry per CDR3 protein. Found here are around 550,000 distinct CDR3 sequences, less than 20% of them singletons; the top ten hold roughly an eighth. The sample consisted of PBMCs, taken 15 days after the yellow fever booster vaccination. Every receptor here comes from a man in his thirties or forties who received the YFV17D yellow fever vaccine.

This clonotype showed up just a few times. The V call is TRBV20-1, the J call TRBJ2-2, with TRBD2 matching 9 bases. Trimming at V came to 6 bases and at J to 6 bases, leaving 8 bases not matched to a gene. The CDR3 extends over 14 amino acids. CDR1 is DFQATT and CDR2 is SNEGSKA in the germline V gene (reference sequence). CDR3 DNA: TGCAGTGCGGTAGCGGGAGAGTATGCCGGGGAGCTGTTTTTT. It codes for CSAVAGEYAGELFF.

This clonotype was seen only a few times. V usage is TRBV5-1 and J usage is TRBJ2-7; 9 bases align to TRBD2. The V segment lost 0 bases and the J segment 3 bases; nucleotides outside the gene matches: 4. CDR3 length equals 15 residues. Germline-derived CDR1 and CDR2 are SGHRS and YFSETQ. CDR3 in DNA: TGCGCCAGCAGCTTGGGTGTAGCGGGGGACTACGAGCAGTACTTC. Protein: CASSLGVAGDYEQYF.

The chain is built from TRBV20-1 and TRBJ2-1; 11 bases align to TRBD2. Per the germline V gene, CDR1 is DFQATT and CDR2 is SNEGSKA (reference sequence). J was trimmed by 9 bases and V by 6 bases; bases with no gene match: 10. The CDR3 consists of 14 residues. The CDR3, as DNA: TGCAGTGCAATCTCGACTAGCGGGAAACGTGAGCAGTTCTTC. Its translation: CSAISTSGKREQFF.

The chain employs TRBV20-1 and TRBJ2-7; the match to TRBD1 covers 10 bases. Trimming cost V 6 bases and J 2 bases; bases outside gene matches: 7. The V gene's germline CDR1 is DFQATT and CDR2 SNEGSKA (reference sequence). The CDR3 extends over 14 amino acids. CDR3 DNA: TGCAGTGCCAATAGGGACAGGGGCGCCTACGAGCAGTACTTC. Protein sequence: CSANRDRGAYEQYF.

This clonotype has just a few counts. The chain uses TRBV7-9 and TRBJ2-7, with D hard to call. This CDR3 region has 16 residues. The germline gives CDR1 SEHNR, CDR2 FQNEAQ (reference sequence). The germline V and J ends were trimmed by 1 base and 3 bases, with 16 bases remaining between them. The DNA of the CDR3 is TGTGCCAGCAGCTTAGACTTACCGGGCCCGGGCTACGAGCAGTACTTC. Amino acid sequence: CASSLDLPGPGYEQYF.

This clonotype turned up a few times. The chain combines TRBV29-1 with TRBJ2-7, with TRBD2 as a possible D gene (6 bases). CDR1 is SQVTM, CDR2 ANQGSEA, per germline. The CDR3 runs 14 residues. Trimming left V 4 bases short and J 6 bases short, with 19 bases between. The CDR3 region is CSVAREEPWGEQYF. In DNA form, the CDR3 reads TGCAGCGTTGCTAGGGAGGAGCCTTGGGGCGAGCAGTACTTC.

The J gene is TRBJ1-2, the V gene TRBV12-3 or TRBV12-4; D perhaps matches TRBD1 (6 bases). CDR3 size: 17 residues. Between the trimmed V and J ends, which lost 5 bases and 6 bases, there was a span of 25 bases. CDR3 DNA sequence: TGTGCCAGCAGTCCACCGATCGGGGGGGCAATGGATAATGGCTACACCTTC. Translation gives CASSPPIGGAMDNGYTF.

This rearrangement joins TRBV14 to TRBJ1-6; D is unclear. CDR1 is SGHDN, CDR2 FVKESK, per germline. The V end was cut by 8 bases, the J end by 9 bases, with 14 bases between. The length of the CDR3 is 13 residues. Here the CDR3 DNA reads TGTGCCAGCCGAGGCAGCGGAACTTCACCCCTCCACTTT. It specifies CASRGSGTSPLHF.

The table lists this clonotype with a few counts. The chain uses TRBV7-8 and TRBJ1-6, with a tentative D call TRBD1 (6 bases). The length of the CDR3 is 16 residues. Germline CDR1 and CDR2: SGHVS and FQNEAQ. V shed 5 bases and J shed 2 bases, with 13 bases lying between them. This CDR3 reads CASSRRGDTYNSPLHF. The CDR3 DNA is TGTGCCAGCAGCAGAAGAGGGGACACCTATAATTCACCCCTCCACTTT.

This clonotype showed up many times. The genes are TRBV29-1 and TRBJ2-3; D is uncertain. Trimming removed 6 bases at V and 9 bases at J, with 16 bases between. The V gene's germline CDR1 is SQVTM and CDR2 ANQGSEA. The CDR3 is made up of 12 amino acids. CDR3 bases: TGCAGCGTATCCCTCGCGTCAACAACGCAGTATTTT. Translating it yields CSVSLASTTQYF.

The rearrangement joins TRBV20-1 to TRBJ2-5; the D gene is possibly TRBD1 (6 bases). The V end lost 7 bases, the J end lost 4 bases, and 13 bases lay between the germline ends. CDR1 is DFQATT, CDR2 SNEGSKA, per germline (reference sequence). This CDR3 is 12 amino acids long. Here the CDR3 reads CSGGAGAETQYF. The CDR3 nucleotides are TGCAGTGGTGGGGCAGGGGCAGAGACCCAGTACTTC.

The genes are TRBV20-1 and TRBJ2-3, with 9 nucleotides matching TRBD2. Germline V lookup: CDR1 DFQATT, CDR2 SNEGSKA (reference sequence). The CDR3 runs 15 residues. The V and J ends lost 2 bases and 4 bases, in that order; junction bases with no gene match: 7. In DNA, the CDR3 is TGCAGTGCTAGACCATGGGCGGGAGGGTCAGATACGCAGTATTTT. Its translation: CSARPWAGGSDTQYF.

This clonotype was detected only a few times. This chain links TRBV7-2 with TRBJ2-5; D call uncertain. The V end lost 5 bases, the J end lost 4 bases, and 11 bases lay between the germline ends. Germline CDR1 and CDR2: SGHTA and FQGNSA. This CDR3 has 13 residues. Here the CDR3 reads CASSAPPGETQYF. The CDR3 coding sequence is TGTGCCAGCAGCGCCCCCCCGGGAGAGACCCAGTACTTC.

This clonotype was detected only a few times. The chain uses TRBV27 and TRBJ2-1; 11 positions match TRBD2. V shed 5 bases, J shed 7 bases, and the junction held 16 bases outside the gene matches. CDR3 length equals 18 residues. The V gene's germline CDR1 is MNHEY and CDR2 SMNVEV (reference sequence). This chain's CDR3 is CASSQPGLADSVGNEQFF. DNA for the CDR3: TGTGCCAGCAGTCAGCCGGGACTAGCGGACTCTGTCGGAAATGAGCAGTTCTTC.

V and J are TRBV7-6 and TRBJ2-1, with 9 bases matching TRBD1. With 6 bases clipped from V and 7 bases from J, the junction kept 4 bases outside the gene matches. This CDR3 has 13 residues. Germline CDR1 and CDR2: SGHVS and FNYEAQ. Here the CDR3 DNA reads TGTGCCAGCAGGAGGACAGGGGAGAATGAGCAGTTCTTC. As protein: CASRRTGENEQFF.

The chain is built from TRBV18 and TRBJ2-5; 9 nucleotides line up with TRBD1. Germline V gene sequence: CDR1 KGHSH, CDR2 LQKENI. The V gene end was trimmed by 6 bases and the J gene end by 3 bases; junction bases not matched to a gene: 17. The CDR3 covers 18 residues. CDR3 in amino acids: CASSQQSAGTGLKETQYF. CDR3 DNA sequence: TGTGCCAGCTCCCAACAATCGGCCGGGACAGGGCTAAAAGAGACCCAGTACTTC.

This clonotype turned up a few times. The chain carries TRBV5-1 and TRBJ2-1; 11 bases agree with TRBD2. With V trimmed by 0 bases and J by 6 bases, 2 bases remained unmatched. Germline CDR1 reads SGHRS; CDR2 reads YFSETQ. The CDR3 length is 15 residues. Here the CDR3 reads CASSLVAGGLNEQFF. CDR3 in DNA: TGCGCCAGCAGCTTGGTAGCGGGAGGGCTCAATGAGCAGTTCTTC. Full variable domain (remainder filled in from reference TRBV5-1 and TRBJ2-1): KAGVTQTPRYLIKTRGQQVTLSCSPISGHRSVSWYQQTPGQGLQFLFEYFSETQRNKGNFPGRFSGRQFSNSRSEMNVSTLELGDSALYLCASSLVAGGLNEQFFGPGTRLTVL.

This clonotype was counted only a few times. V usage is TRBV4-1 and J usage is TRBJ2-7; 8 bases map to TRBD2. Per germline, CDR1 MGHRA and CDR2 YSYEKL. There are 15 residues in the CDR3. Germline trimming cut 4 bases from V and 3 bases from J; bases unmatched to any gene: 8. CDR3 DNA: TGCGCCAGCAGCCTGACCAGCGGGAGTAACTACGAGCAGTACTTC. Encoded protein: CASSLTSGSNYEQYF.

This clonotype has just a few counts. The CDR3 protein is CASSLDGGSEQFF. DNA of the CDR3: TGCGCCAGCAGCTTGGACGGGGGCAGTGAGCAGTTCTTC. The gene calls are TRBV5-1 and TRBJ2-1; D is tentatively TRBD1 or TRBD2 (6 bases each). Trimming pared 0 bases from V and 9 bases from J, leaving 10 bases between. The CDR3 has 13 amino acids. Germline V CDR1 and CDR2: SGHRS, YFSETQ. Combining the CDR3 with reference TRBV5-1 and TRBJ2-1 gives the whole variable domain KAGVTQTPRYLIKTRGQQVTLSCSPISGHRSVSWYQQTPGQGLQFLFEYFSETQRNKGNFPGRFSGRQFSNSRSEMNVSTLELGDSALYLCASSLDGGSEQFFGPGTRLTVL.